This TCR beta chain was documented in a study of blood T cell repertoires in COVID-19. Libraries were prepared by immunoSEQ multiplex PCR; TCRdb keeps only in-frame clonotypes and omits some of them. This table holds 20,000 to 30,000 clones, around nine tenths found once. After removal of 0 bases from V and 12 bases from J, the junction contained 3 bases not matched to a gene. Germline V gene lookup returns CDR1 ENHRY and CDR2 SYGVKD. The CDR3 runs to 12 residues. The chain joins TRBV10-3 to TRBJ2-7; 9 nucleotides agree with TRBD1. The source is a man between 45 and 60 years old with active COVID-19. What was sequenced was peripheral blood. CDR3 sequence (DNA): TGTGCCATCAGTGAGTCGGGACAGGGTGGGTACTTC. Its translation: CAISESGQGGYF.